This TCR beta chain was captured in a study of blood T cell repertoires in COVID-19. Background on the study: The samples span acute and convalescent COVID-19 from the United States, Italy and Spain. T cells, B-cell-depleted T cells, or PBMCs supplied cDNA or gDNA.

The CDR3 extends over 15 amino acids. CDR1 and CDR2 (germline): SGHNT, YYREEE (reference sequence). V lost 1 base and J 3 bases, leaving 10 bases between the germline ends. Authors' processing steps: From reference gene primer amplification, estimates of nucleated cell counts were derived. Measured with immunoSEQ multiplex PCR; TCRdb has only the in-frame clones, and not every one. That table furnishes V, J and clone size, whereas the DNA furnished D and trimming. The sample has about 20,000 clones, around 83% seen once. V usage is TRBV5-4 and J usage is TRBJ1-4; possible D gene TRBD1, 6 bases. The sample consisted of peripheral blood. The TCR originated in a human donor in a cohort sampled during active COVID-19. The CDR3 bases are TGTGCCAGCAGCTTGCAGGGGCGGGCTAATGAAAAACTGTTTTTT. Translation gives CASSLQGRANEKLFF. Variable domain in full (rest from reference TRBV5-4 and TRBJ1-4): ETGVTQSPTHLIKTRGQQVTLRCSSQSGHNTVSWYQQALGQGPQFIFQYYREEENGRGNFPPRFSGLQFPNYSSELNVNALELDDSALYLCASSLQGRANEKLFFGSGTQLSVL.